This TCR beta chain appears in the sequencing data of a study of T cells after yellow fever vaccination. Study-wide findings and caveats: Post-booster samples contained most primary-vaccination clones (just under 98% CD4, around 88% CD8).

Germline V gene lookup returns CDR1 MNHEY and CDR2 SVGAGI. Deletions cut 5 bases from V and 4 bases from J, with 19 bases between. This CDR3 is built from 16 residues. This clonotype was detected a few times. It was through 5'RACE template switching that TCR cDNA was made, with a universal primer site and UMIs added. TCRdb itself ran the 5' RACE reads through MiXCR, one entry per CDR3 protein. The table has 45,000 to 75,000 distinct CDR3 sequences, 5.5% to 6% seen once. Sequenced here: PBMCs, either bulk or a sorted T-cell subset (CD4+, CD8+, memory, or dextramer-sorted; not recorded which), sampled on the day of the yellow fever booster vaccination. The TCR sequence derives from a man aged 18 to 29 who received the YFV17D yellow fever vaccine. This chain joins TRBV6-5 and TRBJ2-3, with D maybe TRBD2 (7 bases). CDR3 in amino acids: CASSPLLRGGPDTQYF. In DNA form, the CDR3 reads TGTGCCAGCAGTCCCTTGCTAAGGGGGGGGCCAGATACGCAGTATTTT.